The entry below gives a single TCR beta chain sequence along with its context. The sample is drawn from a study of blood T cell repertoires in COVID-19. The wider study: The United States, Italy and Spain provided the acute and convalescent COVID-19 samples.

Repertoires were generated with immunoSEQ multiplex PCR, while TCRdb's copy carries only in-frame clones and drops some. The sample carries fewer than 350,000 clones, approximately 88% recorded once. Germline V gives CDR1 MDHEN, CDR2 SYDVKM. The V end lost 5 bases, the J end lost 7 bases, and 14 bases lay between the germline ends. The CDR3 has 13 residues. The chain carries TRBV28 and TRBJ1-1; tentative D call: TRBD1 (6 bases). The sequencing input was PBMCs or T cells enriched from blood (not recorded which). The sequence came from a man aged 60 to 69 who had recovered from COVID-19. The CDR3 DNA reads TGTGCCAGCAGTCCCACCGGCAGGGGTGAAGCTTTCTTT. Protein: CASSPTGRGEAFF.